Below are 18 T cell receptor beta chains sequenced from a single sample in a study of blood T cell repertoires in COVID-19. Repertoires were generated with immunoSEQ multiplex PCR, while TCRdb's copy carries only in-frame clones and drops some. This table has approximately 170,000 clones, 84% appearing once. Sequencing was carried out using PBMCs or T cells enriched from blood (not recorded which). The receptors were sampled from a man aged 50 or older who had recovered from COVID-19.

The chain is built from TRBV4-3 and TRBJ2-3, with TRBD2 identical over 9 bases. This CDR3 has 15 amino acids. Unmatched junction bases numbered 9, after V lost 0 bases and J lost 11 bases. From germline, CDR1 is LGHNA and CDR2 YSLEER. CDR3 protein: CASSQEGSGTSRQYF. The CDR3 DNA is TGCGCCAGCAGCCAAGAAGGGTCCGGGACTAGCAGGCAGTATTTT.

The chain uses TRBV19 and TRBJ1-5; TRBD1 might be the D (5 bases). The germline gives CDR1 LNHDA, CDR2 SQIVND (reference sequence). Deletions cut 4 bases from V and 2 bases from J, with 9 bases between. The CDR3 contains 14 residues. CDR3 sequence (DNA): TGTGCCAGTAGTAGGGGGGTCGGCAATCAGCCCCAGCATTTT. Protein: CASSRGVGNQPQHF.

This clone appeared once. This chain uses TRBV18 with TRBJ1-2, with D tentatively TRBD1 (5 bases). Trimming shortened V by 3 bases and J by 5 bases, and 10 bases separated the two germline ends. This CDR3 is 13 amino acids long. CDR1 and CDR2 from the germline V gene are KGHSH and LQKENI. CDR3 nucleotides: TGTGCCAGCTCACCCGGGGGATCTTATGGCTACACCTTC. This encodes CASSPGGSYGYTF.

J is TRBJ1-5 and V is TRBV7-8; D may be TRBD1 (5 bases). V lost 5 bases and J 4 bases, leaving 9 bases between the germline ends. This CDR3 contains 13 residues. Germline lookup yields CDR1 SGHVS and CDR2 FQNEAQ. The CDR3 loop reads CASSRQSNQPQHF. DNA of the CDR3: TGTGCCAGCAGCCGACAGTCGAATCAGCCCCAGCATTTT. The whole variable domain, remainder taken from reference TRBV7-8 and TRBJ1-5, is GAGVSQSPRYKVAKRGQDVALRCDPISGHVSLFWYQQALGQGPEFLTYFQNEAQLDKSGLPSDRFFAERPEGSVSTLKIQRTQQEDSAVYLCASSRQSNQPQHFGDGTRLSIL.

Concerning this clone: This CDR3 is also generated by other DNA sequences in the sample. The chain is built from TRBV7-2 and TRBJ2-7, with 8 bases matching TRBD2. Germline loops: CDR1 SGHTA, CDR2 FQGNSA. The CDR3 consists of 14 residues. Losses at the gene ends were 1 base for V and 2 bases for J; bases not matched to a gene: 1. Here the CDR3 reads CASSLVGGAYEQYF. The CDR3, as DNA: TGTGCCAGCAGCTTAGTCGGGGGGGCCTACGAGCAGTACTTC.

J is TRBJ2-1 and V is TRBV19; TRBD2 matches 10 bases. The CDR3 is 15 amino acids. V gave up 3 bases and J gave up 8 bases; unmatched junction bases: 7. CDR1 is LNHDA, CDR2 SQIVND, per germline (reference sequence). For the CDR3, the DNA is TGTGCCAGTAGTATGGAAGCGGGGGGGCCGCATGAGCAGTTCTTC. Translated: CASSMEAGGPHEQFF.

The chain uses TRBV4-2 and TRBJ2-7; TRBD2 is a possible D gene (6 bases). The V gene's germline CDR1 is LGHNA and CDR2 YNFKEQ. The CDR3 sequence is 16 residues long. Between the trimmed V and J ends, which lost 1 base and 5 bases, there was a span of 18 bases. The CDR3 loop reads CASSQGRETGGDEQYF. Written as DNA, the CDR3 is TGTGCCAGCAGCCAAGGTAGAGAGACCGGCGGGGACGAGCAGTACTTC.

V gene TRBV20-1 combines with J gene TRBJ1-2; D is uncertain. Germline V lookup: CDR1 DFQATT, CDR2 SNEGSKA (reference sequence). This CDR3 is 14 amino acids long. Trimming took off 3 bases at V and 7 bases at J, with 18 bases between the two ends. CDR3 sequence: CSASIKGGLSGYTF. DNA of the CDR3: TGCAGTGCTAGTATCAAGGGAGGGCTGAGTGGCTACACCTTC.

The rearrangement uses TRBV29-1 and TRBJ2-7, with TRBD1 matching over 7 bases. V was pared by 4 bases and J by 2 bases, with 8 bases of the junction left unmatched. CDR3 length equals 14 residues. The germline V gene encodes CDR1 SQVTM and CDR2 ANQGSEA. This chain's CDR3 is CSVGRGRIAYEQYF. The CDR3 DNA sequence: TGCAGCGTTGGTAGGGGGCGGATTGCCTACGAGCAGTACTTC.

The chain employs TRBV18 and TRBJ2-1, with a tentative D call TRBD2 (5 bases). Germline V lookup: CDR1 KGHSH, CDR2 LQKENI. V was shortened by 0 bases and J by 7 bases, with 13 bases between the two germline ends. The CDR3 is 15 residues long. The DNA for the CDR3 is TGTGCCAGCTCACCACCCCTTGGGCGAGGGAATGAGCAGTTCTTC. Translated: CASSPPLGRGNEQFF.

This chain uses TRBV7-2 with TRBJ2-1; 8 nucleotides align to TRBD1. Trimming took 1 base from V and 5 from J; bases not matched to a gene: 4. The germline CDR1 and CDR2 sequences are SGHTA and FQGNSA. This CDR3 has 15 amino acids. CDR3 sequence reads: CASSLDRGSHNEQFF. CDR3 bases: TGTGCCAGCAGCTTAGACAGGGGGTCCCACAATGAGCAGTTCTTC.

About this clone: Germline and junction disagree at one end, which may indicate a read error. This rearrangement joins TRBV18 to TRBJ1-2; TRBD1 aligns across 9 bases. This CDR3 is 12 amino acids long. Germline assignment: CDR1 KGHSH and CDR2 LQKENI. Here the CDR3 reads CASSHTGGLSAF. The CDR3 DNA is TGTGCCAGCTCACACACAGGGGGCCTTTCCGCCTTC.

This clone was observed a handful of times. V gene TRBV28 combines with J gene TRBJ2-7, with a possible D match to TRBD2 (5 bases). Germline CDR1 is MDHEN and CDR2 is SYDVKM. Deletions cut 6 bases from V and 0 bases from J, with 12 bases between. The CDR3 consists of 14 residues. CDR3: CASSPDLSSYEQYF. CDR3 bases: TGTGCCAGCAGCCCGGACTTGAGCTCCTACGAGCAGTACTTC.

The chain joins TRBV30 to TRBJ1-2; 11 bases match TRBD1. With 5 bases clipped from V and 2 bases from J, the junction kept 1 base outside the gene matches. The CDR3 runs to 13 residues. The germline CDR1 and CDR2 sequences are GTSNPN and SVGIG (reference sequence). The CDR3 coding sequence is TGTGCCTGGGGGACAGGGGGAAACTATGGCTACACCTTC. Its protein product is CAWGTGGNYGYTF.

This sequence joins TRBV9 and TRBJ1-6, with 8 bases fitting TRBD1. There are 16 residues in the CDR3. Germline CDR1 and CDR2: SGDLS and YYNGEE. Unmatched junction bases numbered 4, after V lost 4 bases and J lost 1 base. The DNA for the CDR3 is TGTGCCAGCAGCCCCGACAGGGGATCCTATAATTCACCCCTCCACTTT. Protein product: CASSPDRGSYNSPLHF. Variable domain in full (rest from reference TRBV9 and TRBJ1-6): DSGVTQTPKHLITATGQRVTLRCSPRSGDLSVYWYQQSLDQGLQFLIQYYNGEERAKGNILERFSAQQFPDLHSELNLSSLELGDSALYFCASSPDRGSYNSPLHFGNGTRLTVT.

This chain connects TRBV30 to TRBJ1-6; D gene ambiguous. Trimming took off 0 bases at V and 9 bases at J, with 9 bases between the two ends. Germline CDR1 and CDR2: GTSNPN and SVGIG (reference sequence). There are 13 residues in the CDR3. This CDR3 is CAWSVLSGSPLHF. CDR3 nucleotide sequence: TGTGCCTGGAGTGTACTTTCAGGTTCACCCCTCCACTTT.

The CDR3, as DNA: TGTGCCAGCAGTTACCGGACTAGCAAATTCACAGATACGCAGTATTTT. Its translation: CASSYRTSKFTDTQYF. The chain employs TRBV28 and TRBJ2-3; 8 bases are shared with TRBD2. The CDR3 is 16 amino acids. The V and J ends lost 4 bases and 2 bases, in that order; junction bases with no gene match: 8. The germline CDR1 and CDR2 sequences are MDHEN and SYDVKM.

The chain combines TRBV28 with TRBJ1-6; D remains ambiguous. Germline-derived CDR1 and CDR2 are MDHEN and SYDVKM. The ends were cut back, 4 bases at V and 7 bases at J, with 23 bases in the middle. This CDR3 is built from 18 residues. In DNA form, the CDR3 reads TGTGCCAGCAGTTCGGGAGGTCGGTTGGGATCTCGGAATTCACCCCTCCACTTT. The encoded protein is CASSSGGRLGSRNSPLHF.